This entry features one TCR beta chain sequence. The antigen is undetermined. The data belong to a study of shared clonotypes between healthy human individuals. Study-level points and caveats: Clonotype sharing across a few donors was observed for roughly 5% of naive CD4 clonotypes. It was the non-shared clonotypes that had lower generation probabilities than clonotypes shared by all four donors.

Replicate sorted-subset PCRs were loaded with around 0.2 ug DNA, 30,000 or so T cell genomes. Only in-frame clones appear in the TCRdb table, and some are missing; sequencing was by immunoSEQ multiplex PCR. The sample has 2 million to 3 million clones; approximately 93% are singletons. The germline gives CDR1 SEHNR, CDR2 FQNEAQ (reference sequence). The CDR3 has 15 amino acids. Deletions cut 5 bases from V and 3 bases from J, with 17 bases between. This chain connects TRBV7-9 to TRBJ2-7; D remains ambiguous. Sequenced sample: naive CD4+ T cells from PBMCs. Stated subset: CD45RA+ positively selected. The TCR originated in a young man in good health. Some clones in this sample may be carry-over from other donors' samples. This chain's CDR3 is CASSPRTYGDYEQYF. The CDR3 DNA reads TGTGCCAGCAGCCCCCGAACGTACGGAGACTACGAGCAGTACTTC.